These 6 T cell receptor beta chains were sequenced from one sample in a study of cytomegalovirus exposure and HLA in healthy donors. Primers for the PCR totalled 60 Vbeta and 13 Jbeta. Assay used: immunoSEQ multiplex PCR; TCRdb lists only in-frame clones, some missing. This table has approximately 74,000 clones, roughly 80% appearing once. Material for sequencing was PBMCs. These receptors were collected from a woman aged 35 to 49 in good health and CMV-seronegative.

The chain uses TRBV30 and TRBJ1-4; 7 positions agree with TRBD1. Germline trimming cut 5 bases from V and 5 bases from J; bases unmatched to any gene: 14. Germline CDR1 and CDR2: GTSNPN and SVGIG (reference sequence). There are 16 residues in the CDR3. The CDR3 spells CAWAHQGRTGNEKLFF. The CDR3 bases are TGTGCCTGGGCGCACCAGGGGAGGACAGGCAATGAAAAACTGTTTTTT.

V and J are TRBV18 and TRBJ1-5; 11 bases map to TRBD1. Germline lookup yields CDR1 KGHSH and CDR2 LQKENI. Trimming cost V 5 bases and J 6 bases; bases outside gene matches: 3. The CDR3 consists of 14 residues. In DNA, the CDR3 is TGTGCCAGCTCAGGGACAGGGGGAGCTCAGCCCCAGCATTTT. It translates to CASSGTGGAQPQHF.

The chain is built from TRBV7-3 and TRBJ1-1; 7 nucleotides line up with TRBD1. Germline CDR1 reads SGHTA; CDR2 reads FQGTGA. Losses at the gene ends were 1 base for V and 4 bases for J; bases not matched to a gene: 3. This CDR3 has 14 residues. The CDR3 reads CASSLKGASTEAFF. CDR3 DNA sequence: TGTGCCAGCAGCTTAAAGGGGGCATCCACTGAAGCTTTCTTT.

This chain joins TRBV7-9 and TRBJ2-5; D is perhaps TRBD1 (5 bases). Germline assignment: CDR1 SEHNR and CDR2 FQNEAQ (reference sequence). The CDR3 has 16 residues. V was trimmed by 4 bases and J by 1 base, leaving 16 bases between them. The CDR3: CASSYRKGVLQETQYF. The CDR3 DNA follows: TGTGCCAGCAGCTACAGGAAGGGCGTCCTCCAAGAGACCCAGTACTTC.

J is TRBJ1-1 and V is TRBV7-9, with no clear D. The V gene lost 2 bases and the J gene lost 0 bases, with 10 bases spanning the gap. This CDR3 spans 15 amino acids. CDR1 and CDR2 (germline): SEHNR, FQNEAQ (reference sequence). The CDR3 coding sequence is TGTGCCAGCAGCTTAAGAATGGGCATGAACACTGAAGCTTTCTTT. Amino acids: CASSLRMGMNTEAFF.

This chain uses TRBV15 with TRBJ2-7; 15 bases agree with TRBD2. The CDR3 is made up of 17 amino acids. V shed 2 bases, J shed 5 bases, and the junction held 7 bases outside the gene matches. Germline V gives CDR1 LNHNV, CDR2 YYDKDF (reference sequence). CDR3 nucleotides: TGTGCCACCAGCAGAACGATGGGACTAGCGGGAGGAAACGAGCAGTACTTC. Translation gives CATSRTMGLAGGNEQYF.